Listed here are 14 T cell receptor beta chains from one sample, sequenced in a study of blood T cells in healthy people across ages. A J-beta primer mix and a sample-barcoded 5' primer were used in a second PCR of roughly 7 to 12 cycles. A single record per CDR3 protein comes from TCRdb applying MiXCR to the 5' RACE reads. The sample includes around 1,500,000 distinct CDR3 sequences, roughly 45% of them seen just once. Sequenced input: blood. The receptors here all came from a woman between 18 and 30 years old in good health.

The genes are TRBV4-1 and TRBJ2-5, with unresolved D. Germline lookup yields CDR1 MGHRA and CDR2 YSYEKL. Between the trimmed V and J ends, which lost 4 bases and 0 bases, there was a span of 15 bases. This CDR3 region has 16 residues. CDR3 DNA: TGCGCCAGCAGCCTGGAGCCCCCCGAGTACCAAGAGACCCAGTACTTC. This sequence encodes CASSLEPPEYQETQYF.

The chain joins TRBV6-5 to TRBJ1-1, with D maybe TRBD1 (5 bases). CDR1 is MNHEY and CDR2 is SVGAGI in the germline V gene. Trimming removed 5 bases from V and 8 bases from J, with 18 bases in between. This CDR3 spans 14 amino acids. Here the CDR3 DNA reads TGTGCCAGCAGTGACGCCGGGACGCCGAGAGAAGCTTTCTTT. This codes for CASSDAGTPREAFF.

This clonotype was picked up one time. The chain is built from TRBV9 and TRBJ2-7; D may be TRBD2 (5 bases). V was shortened by 3 bases and J by 2 bases, with 18 bases between the two germline ends. CDR3 size: 16 residues. Per germline, CDR1 SGDLS and CDR2 YYNGEE. This CDR3 reads CASSAEGQRNAYEQYF. The CDR3 DNA follows: TGTGCCAGCAGCGCCGAGGGCCAGCGGAACGCCTACGAGCAGTACTTC.

The chain is built from TRBV27 and TRBJ2-7, with D maybe TRBD1 (6 bases). The CDR3 loop spans 13 amino acids. Trimming took 10 bases from V and 3 from J, leaving 16 bases between them. Germline V gives CDR1 MNHEY, CDR2 SMNVEV (reference sequence). The CDR3 protein is CATRGAEHYEQYF. The DNA for the CDR3 is TGTGCCACCAGGGGAGCGGAGCACTACGAGCAGTACTTC.

This chain links TRBV27 with TRBJ2-7; no firm D call. This CDR3 region has 12 residues. Trimming took 5 bases from V and 9 from J, leaving 14 bases between them. The germline V gene encodes CDR1 MNHEY and CDR2 SMNVEV (reference sequence). The CDR3: CASSQENSRQYF. The DNA for the CDR3 is TGTGCCAGCAGTCAAGAAAACTCACGGCAGTACTTC.

The rearrangement joins TRBV9 to TRBJ1-1; D possibly corresponds to TRBD1 (5 bases). Germline-derived CDR1 and CDR2 are SGDLS and YYNGEE. The CDR3 sequence is 14 residues long. V lost 6 bases, J lost 1 base, and 13 bases lay in between. The CDR3 is CASMGTQGNTEAFF. The CDR3 DNA reads as TGTGCCAGCATGGGGACCCAGGGGAACACTGAAGCTTTCTTT.

The chain links TRBV27 to TRBJ1-6; D gene unclear. Germline lookup yields CDR1 MNHEY and CDR2 SMNVEV (reference sequence). V lost 8 bases, J lost 5 bases, and 13 bases lay in between. This CDR3 contains 14 residues. The CDR3 protein is CASGGRANNSPLHF. CDR3 nucleotides: TGTGCCAGCGGAGGGCGAGCAAATAATTCACCCCTCCACTTT.

This clonotype was seen a single time. The CDR3 sequence: CASSGPEGRKDGYTF. The CDR3 DNA is TGTGCCAGCTCGGGTCCCGAGGGGCGAAAAGATGGCTACACCTTC. The chain carries TRBV27 and TRBJ1-2, with a tentative D call TRBD1 (5 bases). Trimming cost V 8 bases and J 6 bases, with 22 bases left between them. The CDR3 covers 15 residues. CDR1 is MNHEY, CDR2 SMNVEV, per germline (reference sequence).

This chain uses TRBV4-1 with TRBJ1-1; D is possibly TRBD1 (5 bases). The CDR3 has 14 amino acids. V lost 1 base, J lost 4 bases, and 10 bases lay in between. The germline V gene has CDR1 MGHRA and CDR2 YSYEKL. CDR3 region: CASSQAVGATEAFF. For the CDR3, the DNA is TGCGCCAGCAGCCAAGCTGTAGGGGCCACTGAAGCTTTCTTT.

This clonotype came up a few times. The chain has TRBV12-3 or TRBV12-4 and TRBJ2-1; D could derive from TRBD1 or TRBD2 (5 bases each). There are 14 residues in the CDR3. V dropped 5 bases and J dropped 3 bases, with 11 bases sitting between them. CDR3 residues: CASSGDAFYNEQFF. The CDR3 DNA follows: TGTGCCAGCAGTGGGGACGCATTCTACAATGAGCAGTTCTTC.

This clonotype was seen at least ten times. The V and J genes are TRBV6-2 or TRBV6-3 and TRBJ2-1; TRBD1 agrees at 7 bases. The ends lost 5 bases at V and 0 bases at J; junction bases unmatched: 4. This CDR3 spans 15 amino acids. In germline, CDR1 is MNHEY, CDR2 SVGEGT. In nucleotides, the CDR3 is TGTGCCAGCAGTCTCACAGGGGTCTCCTACAATGAGCAGTTCTTC. It codes for CASSLTGVSYNEQFF.

This chain links TRBV9 with TRBJ2-1, with D tentatively TRBD2 (6 bases). The germline gives CDR1 SGDLS, CDR2 YYNGEE. The CDR3 runs to 14 residues. V was trimmed by 3 bases and J by 8 bases, leaving 15 bases between them. The CDR3 DNA reads as TGTGCCAGCAGCGGTGGGGGAGGATGGGATGAGCAGTTCTTC. Translated: CASSGGGGWDEQFF.

The gene calls are TRBV12-3 or TRBV12-4 and TRBJ2-5, with 7 bases matching TRBD1. With the DNA end fitting TRBJ2-7 better, the J assignment may be wrong. This CDR3 spans 13 amino acids. The CDR3 DNA sequence: TGTGCCAGCAGCGAGGGGGCATGGTACGAGCAGTACTTC. Its protein is CASSEGAWYEQYF.

This chain connects TRBV20-1 to TRBJ2-1; 7 bases are a match to TRBD2. The DNA end favors TRBJ2-7, so the J call may be wrong. The germline V gene encodes CDR1 DFQATT and CDR2 SNEGSKA (reference sequence). The CDR3 sequence is 14 residues long. CDR3 in DNA: TGCAGTGCCACACCGGGGGGAGATTACAATGAGCAGTACTTC. This translates into CSATPGGDYNEQYF.